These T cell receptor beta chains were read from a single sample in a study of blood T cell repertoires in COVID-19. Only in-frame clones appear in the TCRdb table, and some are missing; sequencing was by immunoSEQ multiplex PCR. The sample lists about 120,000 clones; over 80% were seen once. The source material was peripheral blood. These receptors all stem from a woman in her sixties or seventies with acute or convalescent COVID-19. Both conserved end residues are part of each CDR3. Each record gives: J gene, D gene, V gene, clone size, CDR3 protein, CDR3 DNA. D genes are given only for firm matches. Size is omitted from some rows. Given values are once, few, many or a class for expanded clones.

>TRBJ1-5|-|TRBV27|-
CASSLDRNSNQPQHF
TGTGCCAGCAGTTTAGACAGGAACAGCAATCAGCCCCAGCATTTT
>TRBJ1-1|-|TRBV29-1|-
CSVAGSQEAFF
TGCAGCGTAGCGGGGTCCCAGGAAGCTTTCTTT
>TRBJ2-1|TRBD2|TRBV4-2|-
CASSQGGLAGVGRNNEQFF
TGTGCCAGCAGCCAAGGGGGACTAGCGGGGGTAGGAAGGAACAATGAGCAGTTCTTC
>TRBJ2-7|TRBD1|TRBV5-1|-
CASSLQGAHDEQYF
TGCGCCAGCAGCTTACAGGGGGCACACGACGAGCAGTACTTC
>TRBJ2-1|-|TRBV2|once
CASSERRVDEQFF
TGTGCCAGCAGTGAAAGGCGGGTAGATGAGCAGTTCTTC
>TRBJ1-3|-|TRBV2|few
CASNPRGGLISGNTIYF
TGTGCCAGCAACCCCCGGGGGGGGCTTATATCTGGAAACACCATATATTTT
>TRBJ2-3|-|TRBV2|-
CASRLELTDTQYF
TGTGCCAGCAGATTAGAGTTGACAGATACGCAGTATTTT
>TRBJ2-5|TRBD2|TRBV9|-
CASSVASRGAVGAQYF
TGTGCCAGCAGCGTAGCTTCGCGGGGGGCCGTTGGGGCCCAGTACTTC
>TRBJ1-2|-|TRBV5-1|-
CASSLQGSGYTF
TGCGCCAGCAGCTTGCAGGGAAGCGGCTACACCTTC
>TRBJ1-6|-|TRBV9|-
CASSVKANSPLHF
TGTGCCAGCAGCGTAAAAGCTAATTCACCCCTCCACTTT
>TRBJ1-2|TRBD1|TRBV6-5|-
CASSLVPGQGGYTF
TGTGCCAGCAGTTTGGTTCCGGGACAGGGGGGCTACACCTTC
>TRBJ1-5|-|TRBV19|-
CASSTQGQQPQHF
TGTGCCAGTAGTACTCAGGGTCAACAGCCCCAGCATTTT
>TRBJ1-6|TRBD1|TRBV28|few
CASRGTGYNSPLHF
TGTGCCAGCAGGGGGACAGGGTACAATTCACCCCTCCACTTT
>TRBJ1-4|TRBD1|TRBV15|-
CATSIQGDGEKLFF
TGTGCCACCAGCATCCAGGGGGACGGTGAAAAACTGTTTTTT
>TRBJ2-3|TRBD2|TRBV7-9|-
CASSRTSSLSDTQYF
TGTGCCAGTAGTCGGACTAGCAGTTTATCAGATACGCAGTATTTT
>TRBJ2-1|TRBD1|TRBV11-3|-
CASSAPGQGRVDEQFF
TGTGCCAGCAGCGCCCCGGGACAGGGACGCGTGGATGAGCAGTTCTTC
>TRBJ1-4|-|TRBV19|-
CASSERVREKLFF
TGTGCCAGTAGTGAGAGAGTCCGGGAAAAACTGTTTTTT
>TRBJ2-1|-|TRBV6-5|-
CASSWDKGVYNEQFF
TGTGCCAGCAGTTGGGACAAGGGGGTGTACAATGAGCAGTTCTTC
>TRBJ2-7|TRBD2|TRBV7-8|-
CASSLEASGGGWVHEQYF
TGTGCCAGCAGCTTAGAGGCTAGCGGGGGGGGTTGGGTACACGAGCAGTACTTC
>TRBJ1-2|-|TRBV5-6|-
CASSIPGGDHYGYTF
TGTGCCAGCAGCATCCCCGGCGGGGACCACTATGGCTACACCTTC
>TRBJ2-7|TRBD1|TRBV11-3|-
CASSLAAGGSYEQYF
TGTGCCAGCAGCTTAGCGGCAGGGGGCTCCTACGAGCAGTACTTC
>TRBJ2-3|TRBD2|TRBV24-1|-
CAIDRGGLGDTQYF
TGTGCCATCGATCGGGGGGGGCTGGGAGATACGCAGTATTTT
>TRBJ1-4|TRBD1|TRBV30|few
CAWSYPDRAGEKLFF
TGTGCCTGGAGCTATCCGGACAGGGCTGGTGAAAAACTGTTTTTT
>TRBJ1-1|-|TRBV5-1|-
CASSPPRGMQNTEAFF
TGCGCCAGCAGCCCCCCCCGGGGGATGCAGAACACTGAAGCTTTCTTT
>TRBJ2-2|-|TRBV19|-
CASSIAGWGLNTGELFF
TGTGCCAGTAGTATAGCCGGGTGGGGACTCAACACCGGGGAGCTGTTTTTT
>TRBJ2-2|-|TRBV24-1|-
CATSDPRTEENTGELFF
TGTGCCACCAGTGATCCCCGGACAGAAGAGAACACCGGGGAGCTGTTTTTT
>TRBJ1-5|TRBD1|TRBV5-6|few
CASSSRQGALRNQPQHF
TGTGCCAGCAGCTCGAGACAGGGGGCGCTTCGCAATCAGCCCCAGCATTTT
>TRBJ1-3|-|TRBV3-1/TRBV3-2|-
CASSQGWQGYGNTIYF
TGTGCCAGCAGCCAAGGGTGGCAGGGGTATGGAAACACCATATATTTT
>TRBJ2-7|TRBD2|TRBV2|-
CASRKLAGTPGEQYF
TGTGCCAGCAGAAAACTAGCGGGGACCCCGGGGGAGCAGTACTTC
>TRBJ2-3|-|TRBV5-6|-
CASTRWSTDTQYF
TGTGCCAGCACCCGGTGGAGCACAGATACGCAGTATTTT
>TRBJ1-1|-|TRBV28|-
CASIGHREAFF
TGTGCCAGCATAGGACACCGTGAAGCTTTCTTT
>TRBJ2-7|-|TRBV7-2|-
CASSGPSDAWLTYEQYF
TGTGCCAGCAGCGGGCCGTCCGACGCCTGGTTGACCTACGAGCAGTACTTC
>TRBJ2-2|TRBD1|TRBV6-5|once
CASRKDRVYTGELFF
TGTGCCAGCAGAAAGGACAGGGTATACACCGGGGAGCTGTTTTTT
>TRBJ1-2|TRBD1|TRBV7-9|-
CASRRDRGEGYTF
TGTGCCAGCAGACGGGACAGGGGGGAGGGCTACACCTTC
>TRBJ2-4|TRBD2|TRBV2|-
CASSHAAVSGGPIKNIQYF
TGTGCCAGCAGTCACGCCGCAGTTAGCGGGGGACCAATTAAAAACATTCAGTACTTC
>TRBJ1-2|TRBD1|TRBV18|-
CASSPPSTGYGYTF
TGTGCCAGCTCACCACCCTCGACAGGGTATGGCTACACCTTC
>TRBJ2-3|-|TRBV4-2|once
CASSPGESTDTQYF
TGTGCCAGCAGCCCGGGGGAGAGCACAGATACGCAGTATTTT
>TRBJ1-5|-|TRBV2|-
CASGGLSGDVQPQHF
TGTGCCAGCGGCGGGTTAAGCGGTGACGTTCAGCCCCAGCATTTT
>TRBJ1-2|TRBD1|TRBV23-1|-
CASSQSSSRYRGHGYTF
TGCGCCAGCAGTCAATCCAGTTCCCGATACAGGGGGCACGGCTACACCTTC
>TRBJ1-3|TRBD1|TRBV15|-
CATSRDRGVNTIYF
TGTGCCACCAGCAGAGACAGGGGGGTAAACACCATATATTTT
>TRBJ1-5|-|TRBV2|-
CASSELTELAPAQHF
TGTGCCAGCAGTGAACTAACGGAGCTAGCGCCGGCCCAGCATTTT
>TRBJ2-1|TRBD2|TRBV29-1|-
CSVDPSGGQFF
TGCAGCGTTGACCCTAGCGGGGGTCAGTTCTTC